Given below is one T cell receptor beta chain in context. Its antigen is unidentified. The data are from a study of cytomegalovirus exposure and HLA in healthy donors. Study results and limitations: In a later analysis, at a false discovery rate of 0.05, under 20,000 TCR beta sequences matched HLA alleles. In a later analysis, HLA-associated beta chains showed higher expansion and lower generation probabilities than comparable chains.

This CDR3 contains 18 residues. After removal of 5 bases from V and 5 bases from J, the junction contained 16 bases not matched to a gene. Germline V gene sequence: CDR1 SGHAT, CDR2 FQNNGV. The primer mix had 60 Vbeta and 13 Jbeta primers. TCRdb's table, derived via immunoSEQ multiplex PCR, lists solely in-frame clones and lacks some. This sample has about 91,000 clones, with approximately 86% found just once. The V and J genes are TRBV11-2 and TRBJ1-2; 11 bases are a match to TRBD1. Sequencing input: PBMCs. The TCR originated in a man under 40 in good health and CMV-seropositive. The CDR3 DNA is TGTGCCAGCAGCCCGACGCTCGCCGGGACAGGGGGAAGTTATGGCTACACCTTC. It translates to CASSPTLAGTGGSYGYTF.